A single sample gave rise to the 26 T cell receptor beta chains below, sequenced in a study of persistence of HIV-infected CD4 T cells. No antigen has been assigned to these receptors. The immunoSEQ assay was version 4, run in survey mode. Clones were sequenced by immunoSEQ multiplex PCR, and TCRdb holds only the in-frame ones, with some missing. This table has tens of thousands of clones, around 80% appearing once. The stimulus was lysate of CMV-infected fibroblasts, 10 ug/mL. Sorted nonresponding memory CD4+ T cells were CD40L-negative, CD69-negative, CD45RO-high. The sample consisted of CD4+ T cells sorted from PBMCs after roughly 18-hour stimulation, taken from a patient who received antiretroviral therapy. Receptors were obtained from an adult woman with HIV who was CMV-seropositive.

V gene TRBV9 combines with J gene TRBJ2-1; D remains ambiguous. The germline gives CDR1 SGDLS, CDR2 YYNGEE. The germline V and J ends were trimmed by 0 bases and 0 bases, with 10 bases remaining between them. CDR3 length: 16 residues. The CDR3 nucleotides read TGTGCCAGCAGCGTAGGAGCGTTGAGCTCCTACAATGAGCAGTTCTTC. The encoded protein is CASSVGALSSYNEQFF.

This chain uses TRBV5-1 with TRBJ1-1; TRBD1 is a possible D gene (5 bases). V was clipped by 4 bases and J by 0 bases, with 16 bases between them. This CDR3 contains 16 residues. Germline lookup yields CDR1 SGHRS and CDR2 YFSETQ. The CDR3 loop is CASSPLGTVMNTEAFF. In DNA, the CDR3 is TGCGCCAGCAGCCCACTTGGGACGGTCATGAACACTGAAGCTTTCTTT.

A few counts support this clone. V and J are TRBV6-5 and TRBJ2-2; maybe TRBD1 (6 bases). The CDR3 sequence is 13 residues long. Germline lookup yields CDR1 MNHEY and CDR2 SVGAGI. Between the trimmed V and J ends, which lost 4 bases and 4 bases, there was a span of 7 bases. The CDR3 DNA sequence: TGTGCCAGCAGTTTCAGGGGCACCGGGGAGCTGTTTTTT. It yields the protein CASSFRGTGELFF.

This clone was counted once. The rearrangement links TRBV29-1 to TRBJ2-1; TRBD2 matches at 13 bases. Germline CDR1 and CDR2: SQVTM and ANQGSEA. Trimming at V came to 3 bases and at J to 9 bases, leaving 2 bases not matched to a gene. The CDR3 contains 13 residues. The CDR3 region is CSVDTSGGGEQFF. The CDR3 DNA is TGCAGCGTTGACACTAGCGGGGGGGGTGAGCAGTTCTTC.

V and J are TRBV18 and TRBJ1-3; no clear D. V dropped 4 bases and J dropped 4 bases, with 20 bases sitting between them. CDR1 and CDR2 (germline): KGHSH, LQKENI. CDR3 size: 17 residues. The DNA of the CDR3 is TGTGCCAGCTCACGAGAGTATCCGCCGTGGTCCGGAAACACCATATATTTT. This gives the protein CASSREYPPWSGNTIYF.

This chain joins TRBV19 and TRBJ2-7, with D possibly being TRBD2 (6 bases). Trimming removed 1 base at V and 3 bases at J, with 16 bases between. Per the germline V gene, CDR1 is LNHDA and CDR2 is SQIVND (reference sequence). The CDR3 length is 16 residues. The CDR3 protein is CASSIGEVSTFYEQYF. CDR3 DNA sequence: TGTGCCAGTAGTATAGGGGAGGTTTCTACCTTCTACGAGCAGTACTTC.

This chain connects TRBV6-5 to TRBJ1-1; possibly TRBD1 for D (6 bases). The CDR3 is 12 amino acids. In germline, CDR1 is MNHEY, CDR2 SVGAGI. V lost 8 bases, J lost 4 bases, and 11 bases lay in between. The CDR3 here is CASGRGGTEAFF. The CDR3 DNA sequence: TGTGCCAGCGGGCGAGGGGGCACTGAAGCTTTCTTT.

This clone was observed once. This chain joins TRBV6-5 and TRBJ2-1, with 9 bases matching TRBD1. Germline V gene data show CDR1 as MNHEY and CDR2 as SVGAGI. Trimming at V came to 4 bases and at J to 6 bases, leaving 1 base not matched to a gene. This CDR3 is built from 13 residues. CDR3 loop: CASSSTGGNEQFF. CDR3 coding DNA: TGTGCCAGCAGTTCGACAGGGGGCAATGAGCAGTTCTTC.

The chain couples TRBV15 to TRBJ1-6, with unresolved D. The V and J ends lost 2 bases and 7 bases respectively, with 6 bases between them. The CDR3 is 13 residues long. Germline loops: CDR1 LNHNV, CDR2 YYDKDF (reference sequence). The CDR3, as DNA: TGTGCCACCAGCAGAACGACCAATTCACCCCTCCACTTT. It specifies CATSRTTNSPLHF.

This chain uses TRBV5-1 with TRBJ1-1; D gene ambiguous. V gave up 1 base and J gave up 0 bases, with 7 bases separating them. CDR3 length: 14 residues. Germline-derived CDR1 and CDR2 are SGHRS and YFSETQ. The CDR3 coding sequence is TGCGCCAGCAGCTTGACCCCGGTGAACACTGAAGCTTTCTTT. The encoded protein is CASSLTPVNTEAFF.

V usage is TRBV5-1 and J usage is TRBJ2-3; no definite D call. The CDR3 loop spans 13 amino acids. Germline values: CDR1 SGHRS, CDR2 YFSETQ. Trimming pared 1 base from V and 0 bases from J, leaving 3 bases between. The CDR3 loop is CASSLPSTDTQYF. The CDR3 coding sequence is TGCGCCAGCAGCTTGCCCAGCACAGATACGCAGTATTTT.

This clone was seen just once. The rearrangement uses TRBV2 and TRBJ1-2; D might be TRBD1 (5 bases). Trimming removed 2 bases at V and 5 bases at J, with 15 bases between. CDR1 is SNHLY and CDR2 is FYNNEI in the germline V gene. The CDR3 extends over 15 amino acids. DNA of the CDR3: TGTGCCAGCAGTGAATTTCGGGAGGGGTTTTATGGCTACACCTTC. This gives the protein CASSEFREGFYGYTF.

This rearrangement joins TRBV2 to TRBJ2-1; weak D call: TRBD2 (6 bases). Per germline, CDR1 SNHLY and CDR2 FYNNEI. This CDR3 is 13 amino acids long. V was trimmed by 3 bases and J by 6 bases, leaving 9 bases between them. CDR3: CASSDRGSNEQFF. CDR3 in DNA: TGTGCCAGCAGTGACCGGGGGTCCAATGAGCAGTTCTTC. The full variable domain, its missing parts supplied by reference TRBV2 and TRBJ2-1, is EPEVTQTPSHQVTQMGQEVILRCVPISNHLYFYWYRQILGQKVEFLVSFYNNEISEKSEIFDDQFSVERPDGSNFTLKIRSTKLEDSAMYFCASSDRGSNEQFFGPGTRLTVL.

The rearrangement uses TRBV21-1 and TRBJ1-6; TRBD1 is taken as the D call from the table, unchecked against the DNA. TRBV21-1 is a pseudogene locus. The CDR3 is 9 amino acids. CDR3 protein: CASTPQDHF. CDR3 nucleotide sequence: TGTGCCAGCACCCCCCAGGACCACTTT.

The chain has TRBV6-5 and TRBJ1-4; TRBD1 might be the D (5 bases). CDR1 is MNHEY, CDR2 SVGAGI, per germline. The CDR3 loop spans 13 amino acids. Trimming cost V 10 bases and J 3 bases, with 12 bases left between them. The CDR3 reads CATGRGPNEKLFF. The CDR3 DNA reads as TGTGCCACTGGGCGGGGCCCTAATGAAAAACTGTTTTTT.

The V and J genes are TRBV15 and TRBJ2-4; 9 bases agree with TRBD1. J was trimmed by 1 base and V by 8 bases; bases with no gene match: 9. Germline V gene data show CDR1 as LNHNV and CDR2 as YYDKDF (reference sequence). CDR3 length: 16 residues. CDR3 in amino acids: CATQTGGDLAKNIQYF. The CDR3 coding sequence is TGTGCCACCCAAACAGGGGGCGATTTGGCCAAAAACATTCAGTACTTC. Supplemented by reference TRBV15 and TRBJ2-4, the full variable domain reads DAMVIQNPRYQVTQFGKPVTLSCSQTLNHNVMYWYQQKSSQAPKLLFHYYDKDFNNEADTPDNFQSRRPNTSFCFLDIRSPGLGDTAMYLCATQTGGDLAKNIQYFGAGTRLSVL.

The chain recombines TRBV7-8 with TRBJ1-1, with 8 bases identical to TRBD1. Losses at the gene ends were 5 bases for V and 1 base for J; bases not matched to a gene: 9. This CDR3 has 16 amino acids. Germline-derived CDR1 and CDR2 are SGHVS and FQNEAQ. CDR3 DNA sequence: TGTGCCAGCAGCCCCCCGTCAACAGGGGGGAACACTGAAGCTTTCTTT. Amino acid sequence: CASSPPSTGGNTEAFF.

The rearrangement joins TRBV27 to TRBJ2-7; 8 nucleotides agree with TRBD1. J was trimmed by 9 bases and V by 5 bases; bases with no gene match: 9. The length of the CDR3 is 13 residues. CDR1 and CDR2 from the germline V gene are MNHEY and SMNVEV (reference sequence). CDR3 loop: CASSIGQGSLQYV. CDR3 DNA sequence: TGTGCCAGCAGTATCGGACAGGGAAGCTTGCAGTACGTC.

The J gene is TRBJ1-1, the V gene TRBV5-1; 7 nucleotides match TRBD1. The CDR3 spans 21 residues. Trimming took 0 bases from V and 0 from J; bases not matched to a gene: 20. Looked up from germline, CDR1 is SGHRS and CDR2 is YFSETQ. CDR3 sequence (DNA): TGCGCCAGCAGCTTGGTACCTGGTCTACAGGGGAAGGAGAAGGTGAACACTGAAGCTTTCTTT. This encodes CASSLVPGLQGKEKVNTEAFF.

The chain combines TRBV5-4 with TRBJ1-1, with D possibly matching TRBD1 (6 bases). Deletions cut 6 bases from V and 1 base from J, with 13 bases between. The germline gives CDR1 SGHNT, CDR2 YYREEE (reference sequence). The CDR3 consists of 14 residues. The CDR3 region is CASKPSQGNTEAFF. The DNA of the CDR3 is TGTGCCAGCAAACCCTCACAGGGGAACACTGAAGCTTTCTTT.

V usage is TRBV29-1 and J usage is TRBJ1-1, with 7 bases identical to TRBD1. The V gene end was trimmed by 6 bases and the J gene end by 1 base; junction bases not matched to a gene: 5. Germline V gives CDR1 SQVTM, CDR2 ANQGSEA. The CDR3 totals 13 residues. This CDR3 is CSVHRGRNTEAFF. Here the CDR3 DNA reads TGCAGCGTACACAGGGGCCGGAACACTGAAGCTTTCTTT. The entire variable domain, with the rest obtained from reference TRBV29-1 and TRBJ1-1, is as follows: SAVISQKPSRDICQRGTSLTIQCQVDSQVTMMFWYRQQPGQSLTLIATANQGSEATYESGFVIDKFPISRPNLTFSTLTVSNMSPEDSSIYLCSVHRGRNTEAFFGQGTRLTVV.

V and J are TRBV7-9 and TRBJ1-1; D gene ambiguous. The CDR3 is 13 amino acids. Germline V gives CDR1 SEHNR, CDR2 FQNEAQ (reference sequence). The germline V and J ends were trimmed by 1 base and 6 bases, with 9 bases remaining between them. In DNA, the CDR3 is TGTGCCAGCAGCTTAGTTGGTCAAGCTGAAGCTTTCTTT. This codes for CASSLVGQAEAFF.

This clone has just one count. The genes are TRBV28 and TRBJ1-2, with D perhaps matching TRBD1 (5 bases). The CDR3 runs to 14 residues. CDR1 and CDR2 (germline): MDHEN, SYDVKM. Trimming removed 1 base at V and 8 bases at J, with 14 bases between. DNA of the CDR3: TGTGCCAGCAGTTTATCGTGGGGGAATCGGGGCTACACCTTC. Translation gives CASSLSWGNRGYTF.

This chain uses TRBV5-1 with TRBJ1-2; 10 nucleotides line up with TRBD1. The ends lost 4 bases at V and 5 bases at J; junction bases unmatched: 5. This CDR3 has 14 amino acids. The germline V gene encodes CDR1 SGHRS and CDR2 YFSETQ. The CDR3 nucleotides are TGCGCCAGCAGCCCGGGACAGGGGAGGTATGGCTACACCTTC. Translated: CASSPGQGRYGYTF.

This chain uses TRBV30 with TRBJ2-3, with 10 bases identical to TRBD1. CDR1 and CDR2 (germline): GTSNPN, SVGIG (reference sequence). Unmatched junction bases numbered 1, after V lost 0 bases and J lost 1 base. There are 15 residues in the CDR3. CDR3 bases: TGTGCCTGGAGTGTAGGGACAGGGGGCACAGATACGCAGTATTTT. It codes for CAWSVGTGGTDTQYF.

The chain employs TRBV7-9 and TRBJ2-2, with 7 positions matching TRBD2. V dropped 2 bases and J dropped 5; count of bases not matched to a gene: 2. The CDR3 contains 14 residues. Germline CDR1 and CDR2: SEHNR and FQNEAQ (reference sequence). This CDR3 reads CASSLTSVTGELFF. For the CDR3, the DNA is TGTGCCAGCAGCTTAACTAGCGTAACCGGGGAGCTGTTTTTT.